The 17 T cell receptor beta chains below were found in one sample sequenced in a study of a mutant IDH1 vaccine in newly diagnosed glioma. Profiling relied on immunoSEQ multiplex PCR, and the TCRdb table lists in-frame clones only, not all of them. The sample lists roughly 68,000 clones, approximately 85% occurring once. Noted time point: baseline, week 1 (first vaccination visit). Stated treatment: pre-vaccination baseline after standard-of-care therapy. The input for sequencing was PBMCs, taken from a glioma patient treated with radiotherapy, temozolomide or both. The receptors originated from a man between 45 and 60 years old with glioma.

V gene TRBV4-1 combines with J gene TRBJ2-2; D possibly matches TRBD1 or TRBD2 (5 bases each). Germline-derived CDR1 and CDR2 are MGHRA and YSYEKL. Trimming took off 8 bases at V and 3 bases at J, with 13 bases between the two ends. CDR3 length: 14 residues. The DNA for the CDR3 is TGCGCCAGCGGTGAGGGGACGCACACCGGGGAGCTGTTTTTT. Amino acid sequence: CASGEGTHTGELFF.

This clone was seen a few times. The chain uses TRBV4-1 and TRBJ1-2, with 10 positions matching TRBD1. Germline V lookup: CDR1 MGHRA, CDR2 YSYEKL. The V gene end was trimmed by 4 bases and the J gene end by 6 bases; junction bases not matched to a gene: 8. This CDR3 comprises 15 residues. The CDR3 coding sequence is TGCGCCAGCAGCCCCGGAAGACAGGGGGCAGATGGCTACACCTTC. It encodes CASSPGRQGADGYTF.

This rearrangement joins TRBV4-3 to TRBJ2-5; 8 nucleotides align to TRBD2. Germline V CDR1 and CDR2: LGHNA, YSLEER. CDR3 length: 15 amino acids. J lost 3 bases, V lost 5 bases, and 8 bases had no gene match. The CDR3 region is CASSESPGGKETQYF. In nucleotides, the CDR3 is TGCGCCAGCAGCGAGAGCCCGGGGGGGAAAGAGACCCAGTACTTC.

This clone has just a few counts. This chain links TRBV5-1 with TRBJ2-7; TRBD2 matches 7 bases. V trimming: 4 bases; J trimming: 5 bases; junction bases outside the gene matches: 3. This CDR3 spans 12 amino acids. The V gene's germline CDR1 is SGHRS and CDR2 YFSETQ. The CDR3 here is CASSPAGDEQYF. For the CDR3, the DNA is TGCGCCAGCAGCCCGGCGGGGGACGAGCAGTACTTC.

This clone showed up just once. V and J are TRBV7-2 and TRBJ1-2; TRBD1 is a possible D gene (5 bases). Trimming removed 5 bases from V and 6 bases from J, with 22 bases in between. The germline V gene encodes CDR1 SGHTA and CDR2 FQGNSA. This CDR3 is built from 16 residues. CDR3 protein: CASSPGANGGGNGYTF. In DNA form, the CDR3 reads TGTGCCAGCAGCCCTGGGGCGAATGGGGGTGGCAATGGCTACACCTTC.

The rearrangement links TRBV5-8 to TRBJ2-4; no definite D call. Trimming stripped 6 bases from V and 7 bases from J, with 8 bases between. Germline CDR1 reads SGHTS; CDR2 reads YDEGEE. The CDR3 length is 11 residues. The CDR3 reads CASTSRNIQYF. CDR3 bases: TGTGCCAGCACCTCGAGGAACATTCAGTACTTC.

The chain has TRBV10-3 and TRBJ1-1; D is ambiguous. The CDR3 runs 14 residues. Trimming left V 2 bases short and J 1 base short, with 8 bases between. CDR1 and CDR2 from the germline V gene are ENHRY and SYGVKD. The CDR3 spells CAISEANTNTEAFF. The DNA of the CDR3 is TGTGCCATCAGTGAGGCAAATACGAACACTGAAGCTTTCTTT.

By frequency in the sample, this clone is medium-sized. V usage is TRBV7-6 and J usage is TRBJ2-1; D not certain. In germline, CDR1 is SGHVS, CDR2 FNYEAQ. V shed 6 bases and J shed 6 bases, with 12 bases lying between them. The CDR3 extends over 13 amino acids. The CDR3 DNA is TGTGCCAGCAGTCACCTAGGCGGCAATGAGCAGTTCTTC. Encoded protein: CASSHLGGNEQFF.

V usage is TRBV18 and J usage is TRBJ1-3; D is unclear. Germline CDR1 is KGHSH and CDR2 is LQKENI. V gave up 2 bases and J gave up 0 bases, with 8 bases separating them. This CDR3 is 15 amino acids long. The CDR3 DNA is TGTGCCAGCTCACCAAGGCACAGCTCTGGAAACACCATATATTTT. Translation gives CASSPRHSSGNTIYF.

The CDR3 loop is CASSWGENTEAFF. The CDR3 coding sequence is TGTGCCAGTAGTTGGGGAGAAAACACTGAAGCTTTCTTT. V and J are TRBV19 and TRBJ1-1; D not resolved. This CDR3 is 13 amino acids long. From germline, CDR1 is LNHDA and CDR2 SQIVND (reference sequence). Trimming removed 5 bases at V and 2 bases at J, with 9 bases between.

The chain is built from TRBV4-3 and TRBJ2-3, with TRBD1 matching 7 bases. Germline CDR1 and CDR2: LGHNA and YSLEER. The CDR3 sequence is 15 residues long. V shed 4 bases, J shed 6 bases, and the junction held 10 bases outside the gene matches. The CDR3 loop reads CASSRGNRGGDTQYF. The CDR3 DNA sequence: TGCGCCAGCAGCCGGGGGAACAGGGGTGGCGATACGCAGTATTTT.

V and J are TRBV7-2 and TRBJ1-2, with a tentative D call TRBD1 (6 bases). The CDR3 consists of 15 residues. From germline, CDR1 is SGHTA and CDR2 FQGNSA. V was clipped by 5 bases and J by 8 bases, with 21 bases between them. CDR3 DNA sequence: TGTGCCAGCAGCCCTTCGGGGGGCCAATGGTTCGGCTACACCTTC. Protein: CASSPSGGQWFGYTF.

V usage is TRBV6-5 and J usage is TRBJ2-7, with D perhaps matching TRBD2 (5 bases). This CDR3 is 14 amino acids long. V was trimmed by 6 bases and J by 2 bases, leaving 14 bases between them. Germline values: CDR1 MNHEY, CDR2 SVGAGI. CDR3 amino acids: CASRGGRGPYEQYF. The CDR3 nucleotides are TGTGCCAGCAGGGGCGGACGAGGGCCCTACGAGCAGTACTTC.

This chain connects TRBV10-3 to TRBJ2-5; possible D gene TRBD2, 5 bases. V was pared by 3 bases and J by 5 bases, with 10 bases between. The CDR3 has 13 residues. Per germline, CDR1 ENHRY and CDR2 SYGVKD. This CDR3 reads CAISDGETETQYF. In DNA form, the CDR3 reads TGTGCCATCAGTGACGGGGAAACGGAGACCCAGTACTTC.

The V and J genes are TRBV9 and TRBJ1-1, with TRBD1 as a possible D gene (5 bases). The CDR3 is 14 amino acids. CDR1 and CDR2 from the germline V gene are SGDLS and YYNGEE. The V end was cut by 0 bases, the J end by 4 bases, with 10 bases between. This CDR3 reads CASSVGGQGTEAFF. DNA for the CDR3: TGTGCCAGCAGCGTAGGAGGGCAGGGCACTGAAGCTTTCTTT.

In its sample, this clone was seen a few times. V usage is TRBV6-1 and J usage is TRBJ2-2; TRBD2 might be the D (5 bases). The germline gives CDR1 MNHNS, CDR2 SASEGT. Trimming took 3 bases from V and 3 from J, leaving 8 bases between them. The CDR3 is made up of 14 amino acids. CDR3 coding DNA: TGTGCCAGCAGTGAGAGGGCCGACACCGGGGAGCTGTTTTTT. Amino acid sequence: CASSERADTGELFF.

The chain uses TRBV9 and TRBJ2-1, with a weak D call TRBD2 (7 bases). Germline CDR1 reads SGDLS; CDR2 reads YYNGEE. The CDR3 has 13 amino acids. Trimming cost V 1 base and J 10 bases, with 12 bases left between them. The CDR3 reads CASSVRGANEQFF. CDR3 nucleotides: TGTGCCAGCAGCGTACGGGGGGCGAACGAGCAGTTCTTC.